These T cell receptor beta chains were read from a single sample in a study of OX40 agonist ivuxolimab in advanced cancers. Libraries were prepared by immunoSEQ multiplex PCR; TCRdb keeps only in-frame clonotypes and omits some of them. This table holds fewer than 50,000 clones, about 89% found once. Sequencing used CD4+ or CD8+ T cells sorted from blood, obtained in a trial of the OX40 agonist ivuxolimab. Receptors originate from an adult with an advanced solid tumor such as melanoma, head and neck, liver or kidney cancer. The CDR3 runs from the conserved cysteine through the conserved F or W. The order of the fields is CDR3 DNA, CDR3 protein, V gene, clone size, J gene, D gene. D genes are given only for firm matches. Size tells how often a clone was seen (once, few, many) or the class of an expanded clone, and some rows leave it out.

DNA: TGTGCCAGCAGTGGCCTGCCGGGACGGCACTATGGCTACACCTTC
CDR3: CASSGLPGRHYGYTF
V: TRBV6-1
size: NA
J: TRBJ1-2
D: NA

DNA: TGCGCCAGCAGCCAAGTGGCGGGCACAGATACGCAGTATTTT
CDR3: CASSQVAGTDTQYF
V: TRBV4-3
size: NA
J: TRBJ2-3
D: NA

DNA: TGTGCCAGCAGCGCCGTCGAACTAGGAAACAATGAGCAGTTCTTC
CDR3: CASSAVELGNNEQFF
V: TRBV9
size: once
J: TRBJ2-1
D: NA

DNA: TGTGCCAGCAGCAAAGATTATGAGGAGAACACTGAAGCTTTCTTT
CDR3: CASSKDYEENTEAFF
V: TRBV21-1
size: NA
J: TRBJ1-1
D: NA

DNA: TGTGCCAGTGGAGAAGGGTTTTCTAACTATGGCTACACCTTC
CDR3: CASGEGFSNYGYTF
V: TRBV19
size: once
J: TRBJ1-2
D: NA

DNA: TGCGCCAGCAGCCAAGATTGGACCGACGGCTACGAGCAGTACTTC
CDR3: CASSQDWTDGYEQYF
V: TRBV4-1
size: NA
J: TRBJ2-7
D: NA

DNA: TGTGCCAGCAGCAAGAAGAAGGTCCTGGAGACCCAGTACTTC
CDR3: CASSKKKVLETQYF
V: TRBV5-5
size: once
J: TRBJ2-5
D: NA

DNA: TGCGCCAGCAGCCAAGGAGCGGGAGGCTACAATGAGCAGTTCTTC
CDR3: CASSQGAGGYNEQFF
V: TRBV4-1
size: NA
J: TRBJ2-1
D: TRBD2

DNA: TGCGCCAGCAGCCAAGGACTAGCGGGAGGGGTCACCGGGGAGCTGTTTTTT
CDR3: CASSQGLAGGVTGELFF
V: TRBV4-1
size: NA
J: TRBJ2-2
D: TRBD2

DNA: TGCGCCAGCAGTCCATCTCCACTAGCGGGAACCCCCTACGAGCAGTACTTC
CDR3: CASSPSPLAGTPYEQYF
V: TRBV4-1
size: NA
J: TRBJ2-7
D: TRBD2